The 21 T cell receptor beta chains listed next were all sequenced from one sample in a study of cytomegalovirus exposure and HLA in healthy donors. 60 Vbeta and 13 Jbeta primers were used in PCR. Repertoires were generated with immunoSEQ multiplex PCR, while TCRdb's copy carries only in-frame clones and drops some. The repertoire shows over 30,000 clones; the top ten hold roughly 3.2%. The sequencing sample was made of PBMCs. The receptors originated from a man aged 35 to 55 in good health and CMV-seronegative.

V gene TRBV29-1 combines with J gene TRBJ1-4; 9 bases agree with TRBD1. Germline-derived CDR1 and CDR2 are SQVTM and ANQGSEA. This CDR3 comprises 13 residues. Trimming removed 3 bases from V and 10 bases from J; junction bases left unmatched: 6. As DNA, the CDR3 is TGCAGCGTTGAGGACAGGGGATCAGGAAAACTGTTTTTT. This translates into CSVEDRGSGKLFF.

The V call is TRBV19, the J call TRBJ2-7; tentatively, D is TRBD2 (6 bases). The germline V gene has CDR1 LNHDA and CDR2 SQIVND (reference sequence). The CDR3 runs to 12 residues. V was trimmed by 5 bases and J by 4 bases, leaving 9 bases between them. The CDR3 sequence is CASSERGYEQYF. The CDR3 DNA reads TGTGCCAGTAGTGAACGGGGGTACGAGCAGTACTTC.

This chain uses TRBV29-1 with TRBJ1-1, with 9 nucleotides matching TRBD1. Germline-derived CDR1 and CDR2 are SQVTM and ANQGSEA. Trimming removed 7 bases from V and 6 bases from J; junction bases left unmatched: 12. This CDR3 region has 14 residues. The CDR3: CSGIPQGATAEAFF. The CDR3 DNA reads as TGCAGCGGGATTCCACAGGGGGCGACGGCTGAAGCTTTCTTT.

The gene calls are TRBV5-5 and TRBJ2-5; TRBD2 might be the D (5 bases). The ends were cut back, 1 base at V and 4 bases at J, with 11 bases in the middle. This CDR3 contains 14 residues. Germline loops: CDR1 SGHKS, CDR2 YYEKEE (reference sequence). The CDR3: CASSLMVGGETQYF. The CDR3 nucleotides read TGTGCCAGCAGCTTGATGGTCGGAGGAGAGACCCAGTACTTC.

V usage is TRBV19 and J usage is TRBJ2-2; weak D call: TRBD2 (6 bases). CDR3 length equals 18 residues. The ends were cut back, 4 bases at V and 5 bases at J, with 23 bases in the middle. Germline V gives CDR1 LNHDA, CDR2 SQIVND (reference sequence). CDR3 sequence reads: CASSTDHGTGVITGELFF. The DNA for the CDR3 is TGTGCCAGTAGTACCGACCACGGGACGGGAGTAATTACCGGGGAGCTGTTTTTT.

V and J are TRBV7-2 and TRBJ2-2; TRBD1 aligns across 9 bases. The CDR3 is 14 amino acids. J gave up 3 bases and V 5 bases, and 1 base lay outside the gene matches. From germline, CDR1 is SGHTA and CDR2 FQGNSA. This chain's CDR3 is CASSRDRDTGELFF. Written as DNA, the CDR3 is TGTGCCAGCAGCCGGGACAGGGACACCGGGGAGCTGTTTTTT.

V is TRBV6-1 and J is TRBJ1-3; 9 nucleotides line up with TRBD1. The CDR3 has 13 amino acids. In germline, CDR1 is MNHNS, CDR2 SASEGT. V was pared by 6 bases and J by 7 bases, with 4 bases of the junction left unmatched. DNA of the CDR3: TGTGCCAGCAGGGCACAGGGGGCTAACACCATATATTTT. Encoded protein: CASRAQGANTIYF.

The chain is built from TRBV4-1 and TRBJ1-2; no definite D call. Germline V CDR1 and CDR2: MGHRA, YSYEKL. The CDR3 is 14 amino acids. Trimming pared 0 bases from V and 4 bases from J, leaving 9 bases between. This chain's CDR3 is CASSQEAGGYGYTF. The CDR3 DNA reads as TGCGCCAGCAGCCAAGAAGCGGGTGGCTATGGCTACACCTTC.

The chain is built from TRBV5-1 and TRBJ2-7; tentatively, D is TRBD1 (6 bases). This CDR3 contains 18 residues. Trimming left V 0 bases short and J 3 bases short, with 22 bases between. Germline CDR1 reads SGHRS; CDR2 reads YFSETQ. CDR3 in amino acids: CASSLAVGQLLRHYEQYF. CDR3 coding DNA: TGCGCCAGCAGCTTGGCCGTCGGACAGCTTCTCCGGCACTACGAGCAGTACTTC.

The V gene is TRBV6-1, the J gene TRBJ2-7; 13 nucleotides agree with TRBD2. Germline CDR1 is MNHNS and CDR2 is SASEGT. With 6 bases clipped from V and 6 bases from J, the junction kept 8 bases outside the gene matches. The CDR3 extends over 15 amino acids. The CDR3 DNA reads as TGTGCCAGCAGGATAGGACTAGCGGGAGAGGTCGAGCAGTACTTC. Translating gives CASRIGLAGEVEQYF.

This rearrangement joins TRBV5-4 to TRBJ2-1; TRBD2 is a possible D gene (5 bases). The germline V gene encodes CDR1 SGHNT and CDR2 YYREEE (reference sequence). Trimming took off 1 base at V and 8 bases at J, with 7 bases between the two ends. CDR3 length: 12 residues. The CDR3 protein is CASSLSEDEQFF. For the CDR3, the DNA is TGTGCCAGCAGCTTGTCGGAGGATGAGCAGTTCTTC.

The V and J genes are TRBV7-6 and TRBJ2-1, with 9 positions matching TRBD2. Per germline, CDR1 SGHVS and CDR2 FNYEAQ. This CDR3 spans 15 amino acids. After removal of 8 bases from V and 3 bases from J, the junction contained 8 bases not matched to a gene. The CDR3 coding sequence is TGTGCCAGCGCGGGAGGGACTAGGGGCTACAATGAGCAGTTCTTC. Protein product: CASAGGTRGYNEQFF. The complete variable domain, with remaining parts taken from reference TRBV7-6 and TRBJ2-1, reads GAGVSQSPRYKVTKRGQDVALRCDPISGHVSLYWYRQALGQGPEFLTYFNYEAQQDKSGLPNDRFSAERPEGSISTLTIQRTEQRDSAMYRCASAGGTRGYNEQFFGPGTRLTVL.

The V and J genes are TRBV28 and TRBJ1-4; D may be TRBD1 (5 bases). This CDR3 has 15 residues. CDR1 and CDR2 (germline): MDHEN, SYDVKM. Trimming removed 2 bases from V and 4 bases from J, with 11 bases in between. CDR3 loop: CASSLGGAVNEKLFF. Written as DNA, the CDR3 is TGTGCCAGCAGTTTAGGTGGGGCAGTTAATGAAAAACTGTTTTTT.

The J gene is TRBJ1-6, the V gene TRBV5-1; TRBD1 matches at 8 bases. Germline CDR1 is SGHRS and CDR2 is YFSETQ. The V segment lost 4 bases and the J segment 6 bases; nucleotides outside the gene matches: 6. The CDR3 covers 15 residues. The CDR3 region is CASSRTGFANSPLHF. The CDR3 region has the DNA TGCGCCAGCAGCCGGACAGGGTTTGCTAATTCACCCCTCCACTTT.

The gene calls are TRBV5-4 and TRBJ2-1, with no clear D. The germline V and J ends were trimmed by 4 bases and 4 bases, with 6 bases remaining between them. CDR3 length: 12 residues. Germline assignment: CDR1 SGHNT and CDR2 YYREEE (reference sequence). This CDR3 reads CASSPSYNEQFF. The CDR3, as DNA: TGTGCCAGCAGCCCTTCTTACAATGAGCAGTTCTTC. The full variable domain, its missing parts supplied by reference TRBV5-4 and TRBJ2-1, is ETGVTQSPTHLIKTRGQQVTLRCSSQSGHNTVSWYQQALGQGPQFIFQYYREEENGRGNFPPRFSGLQFPNYSSELNVNALELDDSALYLCASSPSYNEQFFGPGTRLTVL.

The rearrangement uses TRBV9 and TRBJ2-1, with 9 bases identical to TRBD2. CDR1 SGDLS and CDR2 YYNGEE come from the germline V gene. The CDR3 consists of 15 residues. The V and J ends lost 4 bases and 5 bases, in that order; junction bases with no gene match: 7. Here the CDR3 DNA reads TGTGCCAGCAGCCTCGGGACTAGCAGCCACAATGAGCAGTTCTTC. It specifies CASSLGTSSHNEQFF.

In nucleotides, the CDR3 is TGTGCCAGCAGTCAGGGCGGGGACACTGAAGCTTTCTTT. It codes for CASSQGGDTEAFF. The chain combines TRBV6-1 with TRBJ1-1; perhaps TRBD1 as D (5 bases). This CDR3 has 13 residues. Germline V gives CDR1 MNHNS, CDR2 SASEGT. Trimming stripped 5 bases from V and 3 bases from J, with 10 bases between.

This chain joins TRBV6-5 and TRBJ2-6; no reliable D call. The length of the CDR3 is 15 residues. The germline V and J ends were trimmed by 3 bases and 1 base, with 7 bases remaining between them. Germline V gene data show CDR1 as MNHEY and CDR2 as SVGAGI. CDR3 loop: CASSYQLSGANVLTF. The CDR3 coding sequence is TGTGCCAGCAGTTATCAGTTATCTGGGGCCAACGTCCTGACTTTC.

V and J are TRBV6-5 and TRBJ2-3; a weak D match, TRBD2 (6 bases). Germline-derived CDR1 and CDR2 are MNHEY and SVGAGI. Trimming removed 9 bases from V and 4 bases from J, with 20 bases in between. The CDR3 consists of 15 residues. Here the CDR3 reads CASSGKIEQADTQYF. CDR3 nucleotides: TGTGCCAGTAGCGGAAAGATCGAGCAAGCAGATACGCAGTATTTT.

This chain links TRBV2 with TRBJ1-2, with 10 bases lining up with TRBD1. Germline CDR1 is SNHLY and CDR2 is FYNNEI. This CDR3 is 15 amino acids long. The V and J ends lost 6 bases and 5 bases, in that order; junction bases with no gene match: 9. The CDR3 nucleotides are TGTGCCAGCAGAGGCGCGACAGGGGGCGTTTATGGCTACACCTTC. It encodes CASRGATGGVYGYTF.

The chain uses TRBV18 and TRBJ1-5; 7 bases fit TRBD1. From germline, CDR1 is KGHSH and CDR2 LQKENI. This CDR3 comprises 15 residues. V dropped 6 bases and J dropped 1; count of bases not matched to a gene: 6. In DNA, the CDR3 is TGTGCCAGCTCCCTTACAGGGGACAGCAATCAGCCCCAGCATTTT. As protein: CASSLTGDSNQPQHF.